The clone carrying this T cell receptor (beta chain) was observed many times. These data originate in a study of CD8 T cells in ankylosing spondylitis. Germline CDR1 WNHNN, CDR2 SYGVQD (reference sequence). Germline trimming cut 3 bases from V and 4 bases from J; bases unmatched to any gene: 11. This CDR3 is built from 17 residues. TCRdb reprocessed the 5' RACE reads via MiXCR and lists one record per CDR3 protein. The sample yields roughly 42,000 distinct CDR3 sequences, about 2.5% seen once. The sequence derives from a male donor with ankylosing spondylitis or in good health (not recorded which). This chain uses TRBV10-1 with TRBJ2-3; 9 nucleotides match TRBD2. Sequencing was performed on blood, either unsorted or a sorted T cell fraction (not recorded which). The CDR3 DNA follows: TGCGCCAGCAGTGATAGAAGCGGGAGGTCTGGCGCAGATACGCAGTATTTT. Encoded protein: CASSDRSGRSGADTQYF.